The T cell receptor (beta chain) described here comes from a study of shared clonotypes between healthy human individuals. Turning to the study itself: A couple of female and three male donors aged 18 to 49 were enrolled.

The CDR3 covers 14 residues. Per germline, CDR1 MNHEY and CDR2 SMNVEV (reference sequence). Trimming cost V 6 bases and J 2 bases; bases outside gene matches: 4. Overall study findings and caveats: Memory subsets generally showed lower estimated richness than naive subsets.

The genomic DNA of each subset was split evenly across several immunoSEQ plates. Data came from immunoSEQ multiplex PCR; TCRdb stores just in-frame clones and leaves some out. In the table there are roughly 2.2 million clones, 85% to 95% of which are singletons. A remark on this clone: Its cognate antigen is unknown.

Sequenced: naive CD4+ T cells from PBMCs. Subset meaning: CD45RA+ positively selected. This rearrangement joins TRBV27 to TRBJ1-3, with 7 bases identical to TRBD1. This clonotype was obtained from a man aged 18 to 35 in good health. Some clones in this sample may be carry-over from other donors' samples. CDR3 residues: CASSSTGPGNTIYF. Written as DNA, the CDR3 is TGTGCCAGCAGCTCGACAGGGCCTGGAAACACCATATATTTT.